This TCR beta chain was captured in a study of quantifying T cell responses using KT2 cells. Looking at the study overall: TCR alpha and beta constant-region primers primed reverse transcription of RNA. A predetermined fluorescence threshold ended the second PCR, run as a qPCR.

Trimming pared 5 bases from V and 3 bases from J, leaving 19 bases between. CDR1 and CDR2 (germline): SEHNR, FQNEAQ (reference sequence). This CDR3 is 16 amino acids long. Unfractionated PBMC were spiked with known numbers of KT2 clone cells. KT2 cells were mixed with fixed PBMC numbers at varying ratios. A single-stranded UMI oligo with SP2 sequence was ligated to cDNA 3' ends. An equimolar mix of RC1.1 and RC1.2 primed the beta chain across TRBC1 and TRBC2. TCRdb itself ran the UMI-ligation and nested PCR reads through MiXCR, one entry per CDR3 protein. The data show approximately 57,000 distinct CDR3 sequences, 9% to 15% seen once.

This receptor was taken from a human donor. The material sequenced was PBMCs spiked with cells of the T cell clone KT2. The chain carries TRBV7-9 and TRBJ1-2; maybe TRBD1 (6 bases). The CDR3 DNA is TGTGCCAGCAGCCAGGGGAACTTGAGAGACGACTATGGCTACACCTTC. This gives the protein CASSQGNLRDDYGYTF.